This T cell receptor (beta chain) is from a study of breast tumors, draining lymph nodes, adjacent tissues. General observations from the study: Compared with lymph nodes, tumors were less diverse; compared with nontumor tissue, more. Luminal-like breast cancer showed significantly greater tumor-nontumor repertoire similarity than basal-like breast cancer did. That most tumor T cells come from lymph nodes remained unproven.

Axillary draining lymph nodes of breast cancer patients supplied the node samples. TCRdb redid the calling of the multiplex PCR reads with MiXCR, one entry per CDR3 protein. This sample yields approximately 89,000 distinct CDR3 sequences, of which approximately 28% are seen a single time; over 7.5% belongs to the top ten. The CDR3 is 16 residues long. J gave up 1 base and V 4 bases, and 8 bases lay outside the gene matches. This clonotype was counted ten times or more. Its antigen remains unidentified. The TCR originated in a female donor with breast cancer. Some clones in this sample may be carry-over from other donors' samples. V gene TRBV12-3 or TRBV12-4 combines with J gene TRBJ1-1, with TRBD1 matching 8 bases. Sequenced: axillary lymph node tissue. This chain's CDR3 is CASSSNGQGWNTEAFF. The CDR3 nucleotides are TGTGCCAGCAGTTCCAACGGACAGGGTTGGAACACTGAAGCTTTCTTT.